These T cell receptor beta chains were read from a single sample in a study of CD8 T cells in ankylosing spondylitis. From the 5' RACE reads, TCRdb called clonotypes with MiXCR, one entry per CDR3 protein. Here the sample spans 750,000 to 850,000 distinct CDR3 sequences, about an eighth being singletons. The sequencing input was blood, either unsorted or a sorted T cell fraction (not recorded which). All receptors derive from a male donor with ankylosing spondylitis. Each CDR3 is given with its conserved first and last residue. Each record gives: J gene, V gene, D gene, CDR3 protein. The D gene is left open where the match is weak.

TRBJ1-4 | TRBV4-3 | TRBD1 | CASRPWDRANEKLFF
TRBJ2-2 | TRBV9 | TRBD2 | CASSAISGKAGELFF
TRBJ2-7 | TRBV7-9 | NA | CASSYPRDGYYEQYF
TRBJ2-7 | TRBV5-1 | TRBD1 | CASSSDRDRGYEQYF
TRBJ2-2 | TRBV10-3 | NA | CAIRDSRTGELFF
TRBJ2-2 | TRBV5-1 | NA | CASSAGPRNTGELFF
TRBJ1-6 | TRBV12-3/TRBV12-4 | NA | CASSLGSRVDSPLHF
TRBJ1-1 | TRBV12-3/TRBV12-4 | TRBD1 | CASSLAGGTGGFGAGTEAFF
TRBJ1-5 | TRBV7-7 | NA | CASSLGTDQPQHF
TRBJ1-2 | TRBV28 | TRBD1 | CASSPGDRIVYGYTF
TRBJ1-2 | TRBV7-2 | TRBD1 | CASSRDRTGRDGYTF
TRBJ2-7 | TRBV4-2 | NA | CASSQGRARTYEQYF
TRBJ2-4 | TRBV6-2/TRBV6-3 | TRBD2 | CASSPRQGLRNIQYF
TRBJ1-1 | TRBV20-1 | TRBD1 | CSAGTGNTEAFF
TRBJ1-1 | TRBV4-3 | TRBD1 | CASSHGDRAHTEAFF
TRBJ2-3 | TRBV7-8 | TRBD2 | CASSQSRTTSGRTDTQYF
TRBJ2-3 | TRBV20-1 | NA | CSAVWHSTDTQYF
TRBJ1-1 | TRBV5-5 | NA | CASSLTGLAEAFF
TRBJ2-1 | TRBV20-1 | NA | CSVKGPLLYNEQFF
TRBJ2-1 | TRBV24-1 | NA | CATSDPRDLDNEQFF
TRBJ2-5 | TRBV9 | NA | CASSETPLAPQETQYF
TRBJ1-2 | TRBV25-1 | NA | CASSDTNNYGYTF
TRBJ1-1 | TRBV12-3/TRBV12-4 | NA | CASSGGEGLGTEAFF
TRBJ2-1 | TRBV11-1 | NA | CASSLAVDEQFF
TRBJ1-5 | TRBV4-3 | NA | CASSQDGAGSQPQHF
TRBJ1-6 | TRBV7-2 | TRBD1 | CASSQGTGDSSPLHF
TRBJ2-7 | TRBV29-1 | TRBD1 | CSVIRQGAYYEQYF
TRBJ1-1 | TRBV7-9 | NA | CASSLEMVGTEAFF
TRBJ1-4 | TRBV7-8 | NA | CASSGEPRGEKLFF
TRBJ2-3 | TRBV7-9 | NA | CASIRGAGRVDTQYF
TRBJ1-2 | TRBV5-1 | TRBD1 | CASSSGQGLWSGGYTF
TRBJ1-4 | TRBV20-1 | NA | CSARSRSEKLFF
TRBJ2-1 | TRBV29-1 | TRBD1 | CSAGRDRNSIEQFF
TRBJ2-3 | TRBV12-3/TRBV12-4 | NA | CASSSNGGTDTQYF
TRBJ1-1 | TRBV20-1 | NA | CSARVDRNTEAFF
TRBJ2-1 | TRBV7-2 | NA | CASSLVPPKRFF
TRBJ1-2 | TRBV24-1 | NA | CATSDTRDFNYGYTF
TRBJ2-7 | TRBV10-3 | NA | CAISDSDRSSYEQYF
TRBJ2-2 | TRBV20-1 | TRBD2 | CSARIAGGTSGELFF
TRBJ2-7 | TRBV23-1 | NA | CAIPRGPIDEQYF
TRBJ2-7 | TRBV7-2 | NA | CASSSQSGQIYEQYF
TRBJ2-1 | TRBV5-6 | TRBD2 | CASSFLSGRAYNEQFF
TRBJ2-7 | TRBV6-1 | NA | CATNPADAGKDEQYF
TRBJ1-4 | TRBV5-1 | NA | CANLNEKLFF
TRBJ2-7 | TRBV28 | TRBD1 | CASSSMGQGEYEQYF